A single TCR beta chain is shown here with its context. Those enrolled, adults aged about 18 to 95 years, came from fewer than 25 US areas. This sample stems from a study of blood T cell repertoires in COVID-19. Study-level background: From the United States, Italy and Spain came samples of acute and convalescent COVID-19. Sources were T cells, B-cell-depleted T cells, or PBMCs; the material itself was cDNA or gDNA.

From germline, CDR1 is SGHNT and CDR2 YYREEE (reference sequence). Trimming took 6 bases from V and 4 from J; bases not matched to a gene: 7. The CDR3 is made up of 14 amino acids. Sequencing used immunoSEQ multiplex PCR; TCRdb keeps in-frame clones, though not all of them. The sample has roughly 400,000 clones, around 89% seen once. The specimen was PBMCs or T cells enriched from blood (not recorded which). The chain employs TRBV5-4 and TRBJ2-1, with TRBD2 matching over 7 bases. The clonotype originates from a man aged 25 to 40 who had recovered from COVID-19. The DNA for the CDR3 is TGTGCCAGCATTAGGGACTACCCGTACAATGAGCAGTTCTTC. Amino acid sequence: CASIRDYPYNEQFF.